This T cell receptor beta chain is drawn from a study of cytomegalovirus exposure and HLA in healthy donors. This CDR3 has 15 amino acids. CDR1 SGDLS and CDR2 YYNGEE come from the germline V gene. After removal of 3 bases from V and 6 bases from J, the junction contained 7 bases not matched to a gene. Turning to this clone: The antigen is not known.

Overall study findings and caveats: That first-cohort TCR clusters tended to co-occur in the roughly 130 validation repertoires was found in a later analysis. While the bulk of TCR sequences proved rare, some public TCRs turned up in many donors. The classifier was said to identify cytomegalovirus status with high specificity and sensitivity. Cytomegalovirus association was assigned to about 150 TCR beta chains.

Repertoires were generated with immunoSEQ multiplex PCR, while TCRdb's copy carries only in-frame clones and drops some. This sample yields 200,000 or so clones, of which approximately 82% are seen a single time; around an eighth belongs to the top ten. Sequenced sample: PBMCs. The chain has TRBV9 and TRBJ2-1, with 9 bases aligning to TRBD2. The receptor comes from a woman in her twenties or thirties in good health and CMV-seropositive. The CDR3 DNA follows: TGTGCCAGCAGCGATGGACTAGCGTCTTTCAATGAGCAGTTCTTC. Encoded protein: CASSDGLASFNEQFF.